These T cell receptor beta chains were read from a single sample in a study of identical twins. TCRdb used MiXCR to reprocess the 5' RACE reads, holding one entry per CDR3 protein. Of roughly 480,000 distinct CDR3 sequences listed, less than 25% are singletons. These data were also filed under a second study, of T cells expressing NK-cell markers.

The sample was CD4+ T cells sorted from blood. The receptors shown here come from a woman between 18 and 29 years old in good health. The CDR3 runs from the conserved cysteine through the conserved F or W. D genes are given only for firm matches. Clone size is shown for a subset of rows, as once, few, many or a class of expanded clone.

j_call v_call clone_size d_call cdr3_aa cdr3_nt
TRBJ1-1 TRBV9 NA NA CASSGGVPSEAFF TGTGCCAGCAGTGGGGGGGTTCCGAGTGAAGCTTTCTTT
TRBJ2-2 TRBV12-5 NA NA CASGLVGDNTGELFF TGTGCTAGTGGTTTGGTAGGAGATAACACCGGGGAGCTGTTTTTT
TRBJ2-7 TRBV18 NA TRBD1 CASSTTGGEQYF TGTGCCAGCTCCACGACAGGGGGCGAGCAGTACTTC
TRBJ2-7 TRBV7-2 few NA CASSLREYYEQYF TGTGCCAGCAGCTTACGGGAATACTACGAGCAGTACTTC
TRBJ2-3 TRBV7-2 few NA CASSYLRDTQYF TGTGCCAGCAGCTACCTTAGAGATACGCAGTATTTT
TRBJ2-7 TRBV9 NA TRBD1 CASSVAGGTGVDEQYF TGTGCCAGCAGCGTAGCCGGTGGGACAGGGGTAGACGAGCAGTACTTC
TRBJ1-1 TRBV5-1 many NA CASSLPALNTEAFF TGCGCCAGCAGCTTGCCAGCCTTGAACACTGAAGCTTTCTTT
TRBJ1-1 TRBV11-2 NA NA CASSSSRGTTEAFF TGTGCCAGCAGCTCGTCAAGGGGAACCACTGAAGCTTTCTTT
TRBJ2-1 TRBV7-9 few TRBD2 CASSLARRGYHNEQFF TGTGCCAGCAGCTTAGCGAGGCGGGGGTACCACAATGAGCAGTTCTTC
TRBJ1-2 TRBV12-3/TRBV12-4 many TRBD1 CASSQQGYGYTF TGTGCCAGCAGTCAACAGGGGTATGGCTACACCTTC
TRBJ1-2 TRBV2 many NA CASSEAHRKGYTF TGTGCCAGCAGTGAAGCGCACCGGAAAGGCTACACCTTC
TRBJ2-7 TRBV20-1 NA NA CSARAAGAPYEQYF TGCAGTGCTAGGGCGGCAGGGGCGCCCTACGAGCAGTACTTC
TRBJ2-6 TRBV15 NA NA CATSRGVGLSGANVLTF TGTGCCACCAGCAGAGGCGTGGGGCTTTCTGGGGCCAACGTCCTGACTTTC
TRBJ2-7 TRBV12-3/TRBV12-4 few NA CASSWARTGPKGYEQYF TGTGCCAGCAGTTGGGCCCGGACCGGGCCTAAGGGCTACGAGCAGTACTTC
TRBJ2-3 TRBV6-1 few TRBD2 CAGKDTGTSPSDTQYF TGTGCCGGAAAGGATACCGGGACTAGCCCCTCAGATACGCAGTATTTT
TRBJ2-3 TRBV4-3 few NA CASSQDMLEGTDTQYF TGCGCCAGCAGCCAAGATATGCTAGAGGGCACAGATACGCAGTATTTT
TRBJ2-1 TRBV6-5 few NA CASSYQGTINNEQFF TGTGCCAGCAGTTACCAGGGGACGATTAACAATGAGCAGTTCTTC
TRBJ2-7 TRBV14 few NA CASSRTGRGPYEQYF TGTGCCAGCAGCCGCACCGGGCGGGGGCCCTACGAGCAGTACTTC
TRBJ2-7 TRBV5-1 NA TRBD1 CASSLSGFATGDYEQYF TGCGCCAGCAGCTTGTCAGGTTTCGCGACAGGGGACTACGAGCAGTACTTC
TRBJ2-1 TRBV20-1 NA NA CSARDQGTTDEQFF TGCAGTGCTAGAGATCAGGGGACTACCGACGAGCAGTTCTTC
TRBJ2-1 TRBV10-3 many TRBD2 CAIGSSGSVNEQFF TGTGCCATCGGGTCTAGCGGGAGTGTAAATGAGCAGTTCTTC
TRBJ2-3 TRBV5-1 NA NA CASSSYGRGRALAQYF TGCGCCAGCAGCTCATACGGGCGGGGGCGCGCCCTGGCGCAGTATTTT
TRBJ2-5 TRBV20-1 NA TRBD2 CSDRGGLAETQYF TGCAGTGATAGGGGGGGACTAGCAGAGACCCAGTACTTC
TRBJ2-5 TRBV7-7 NA TRBD2 CASSGGRGKTQYF TGTGCTAGCAGCGGGGGTAGAGGAAAGACCCAGTACTTC
TRBJ2-1 TRBV29-1 many TRBD2 CSIREGTRKEFF TGCAGCATACGAGAAGGGACTAGGAAAGAGTTCTTC
TRBJ1-4 TRBV13 NA TRBD1 CASSFRQGYEKLFF TGTGCCAGCAGCTTTCGACAGGGGTACGAAAAACTGTTTTTT
TRBJ2-1 TRBV7-3 NA NA CASSLRGQPNEQFF TGTGCCAGCAGCTTAAGAGGGCAGCCAAATGAGCAGTTCTTC
TRBJ2-2 TRBV25-1 few NA CASSELGGGSAGELFF TGTGCCAGCAGTGAATTAGGAGGAGGTTCTGCCGGGGAGCTGTTTTTT
TRBJ2-4 TRBV6-5 few NA CASSYGTPQSGNIQYF TGTGCCAGCAGTTACGGGACACCTCAGTCGGGAAACATTCAGTACTTC
TRBJ2-7 TRBV20-1 few NA CSAISGSLPHEQYF TGCAGTGCTATTTCCGGGAGCTTACCCCACGAGCAGTACTTC
TRBJ1-2 TRBV12-3/TRBV12-4 few TRBD1 CASSDRGVRTF TGTGCCAGCAGCGACAGGGGAGTGAGAACCTTC
TRBJ2-5 TRBV5-1 many NA CASSLEALQETQYF TGCGCCAGCAGCTTGGAAGCCCTACAAGAGACCCAGTACTTC
TRBJ2-3 TRBV20-1 few NA CSARVTSTDTQYF TGCAGTGCTAGAGTGACTAGCACAGATACGCAGTATTTT
TRBJ2-3 TRBV2 few NA CASSDQALNSDTQYF TGTGCCAGCAGTGATCAGGCCCTCAATTCAGATACGCAGTATTTT
TRBJ2-2 TRBV6-2/TRBV6-3 few NA CASSFSGVNTGELFF TGTGCCAGCAGTTTCTCGGGAGTGAACACCGGGGAGCTGTTTTTT
TRBJ2-3 TRBV9 few TRBD2 CASSEVSGGAPNTQYF TGTGCCAGCAGCGAGGTTAGCGGGGGGGCCCCAAATACGCAGTATTTT
TRBJ1-2 TRBV7-9 NA TRBD1 CASSLWTGDSGYTF TGTGCCAGCAGCTTATGGACAGGTGATTCTGGCTACACCTTC